This is a list of T cell receptor beta chains from one sample in a study of blood T cell repertoires in COVID-19. Sequencing used immunoSEQ multiplex PCR; TCRdb keeps in-frame clones, though not all of them. The sample records 280,000 or so clones, about 90% being singletons. Sequences were obtained from PBMCs or T cells enriched from blood (not recorded which). These receptors originate from a woman aged 50 to 65 who had been exposed to COVID-19. CDR3s include the opening cysteine and the closing phenylalanine or tryptophan. A D gene is named only where the DNA matches it firmly. Size is stated for part of the rows, as once, few or many counts, or as a class when the clone is expanded.

size | J | D | V | DNA | CDR3
NA | TRBJ2-7 | TRBD1 | TRBV6-1 | TGTGCCAGCAGCGAAGGACAGGGGGGCGTTTTGTACGAGCAGTACTTC | CASSEGQGGVLYEQYF
few | TRBJ2-3 | NA | TRBV15 | TGTGCCACCAGCAGAGATCGTCCGACGGAGAGCACAGATACGCAGTATTTT | CATSRDRPTESTDTQYF
NA | TRBJ2-5 | TRBD2 | TRBV19 | TGTGCCAGTAGTCCGGGGACTAGCTCAGAGACCCAGTACTTC | CASSPGTSSETQYF
NA | TRBJ2-7 | TRBD2 | TRBV13 | TGTGCCAGCAGCTCTAGCGGGACGGGATACGAGCAGTACTTC | CASSSSGTGYEQYF
NA | TRBJ2-5 | TRBD2 | TRBV4-1 | TGCGCCAGCAGCCCCGGGACTAGCGACGCACAAGAGACCCAGTACTTC | CASSPGTSDAQETQYF
NA | TRBJ1-5 | NA | TRBV19 | TGTGCCAGTAGTATACCAGTGATCAATCAGCCCCAGCATTTT | CASSIPVINQPQHF
NA | TRBJ1-1 | NA | TRBV5-1 | TGCGCCAGCAGCCCGGGTGGCACCCTAGTCTCTGAAGCTTTCTTT | CASSPGGTLVSEAFF
NA | TRBJ2-1 | NA | TRBV5-4 | TGTGCCAGCGGGCGAGAGGGTCCCTACAATGAGCAGTTCTTC | CASGREGPYNEQFF
once | TRBJ1-2 | TRBD1 | TRBV25-1 | TGTGCCAGCAGTGAGGGACAGGGACAGTTCTCCTACACCTTC | CASSEGQGQFSYTF
NA | TRBJ1-4 | TRBD1 | TRBV28 | TGTGCCAGCAGTTTAAGGGGACAGGGGAATGAAAAACTGTTTTTT | CASSLRGQGNEKLFF
NA | TRBJ1-2 | NA | TRBV24-1 | TGTGCCACCAGTGATTTGACGGACTATGGCTACACCTTC | CATSDLTDYGYTF
NA | TRBJ1-2 | TRBD1 | TRBV27 | TGTGCCAGCGGCCAGACAGGGGTTAACTATGGCTACACCTTC | CASGQTGVNYGYTF
once | TRBJ2-5 | NA | TRBV15 | TGTGCCACCAGCAGGAGCCTGTCGGAGACCCAGTACTTC | CATSRSLSETQYF
NA | TRBJ1-5 | NA | TRBV6-1 | TGTGCCAGCAGTGAAGCGCGTGTGACAGTGAATCAGCCCCAGCATTTT | CASSEARVTVNQPQHF
NA | TRBJ1-5 | TRBD1 | TRBV6-5 | TGTGCCAGCAGTCCAGACAGGGGGCGGAATCAGCCCCAGCATTTT | CASSPDRGRNQPQHF
NA | TRBJ1-6 | TRBD1 | TRBV27 | TGTGCCAGCAGCTCAGGACAGGCCAATTATTCACCCCTCCACTTT | CASSSGQANYSPLHF
few | TRBJ1-1 | TRBD1 | TRBV2 | TGTGCCAGCGAGGACAGGGGGCGAACTGAAGCTTTCTTT | CASEDRGRTEAFF
NA | TRBJ1-2 | NA | TRBV2 | TGTGCCAGCAGTGATCTGGGCGACTATGGCTACACCTTC | CASSDLGDYGYTF
NA | TRBJ2-7 | TRBD1 | TRBV20-1 | TGCAGTGCTAGTAGTATGGGACAGGGGACTGACGAGCAGTACTTC | CSASSMGQGTDEQYF
NA | TRBJ1-2 | NA | TRBV10-3 | TGTGCCATCAGTCGGACAGATACGAACTATGGCTACACCTTC | CAISRTDTNYGYTF
NA | TRBJ1-2 | NA | TRBV6-5 | TGTGCCAGCAGTAGGGGACAAAACTATGGCTACACCTTC | CASSRGQNYGYTF
NA | TRBJ1-4 | TRBD1 | TRBV7-2 | TGTGCCAGCAGCTTAACCCCAGGGGGAAAACTGTTTTTT | CASSLTPGGKLFF
NA | TRBJ2-1 | TRBD2 | TRBV5-1 | TGCGCCAGCAGCTTGGGCGGGGGTCCGACCTACAATGAGCAGTTCTTC | CASSLGGGPTYNEQFF
NA | TRBJ2-5 | NA | TRBV7-2 | TGTGCCAGCAGCTTAGGTCTTGGGCCCTCCCGAAGGGAGACCCAGTACTTC | CASSLGLGPSRRETQYF
NA | TRBJ1-4 | NA | TRBV28 | TGTGCCAGCAGTTTGGGGGGGAGTGAAAAACTGTTTTTT | CASSLGGSEKLFF
NA | TRBJ2-7 | NA | TRBV7-2 | TGTGCCAGCAGCCCGGACTCTAGCTTCTCCTACGAGCAGTACTTC | CASSPDSSFSYEQYF
NA | TRBJ2-2 | TRBD2 | TRBV5-1 | TGCGCCAGCCAGGAACGGGGGGGCGGCACCGGGGAGCTGTTTTTT | CASQERGGGTGELFF
NA | TRBJ2-1 | TRBD1 | TRBV5-1 | TGCGCCAGCAGCTCGGGGACAGACTCCTACAATGAGCAGTTCTTC | CASSSGTDSYNEQFF
NA | TRBJ2-5 | TRBD2 | TRBV24-1 | TGTGCCACCAGTGATCGACTAGCCCAAGAGACCCAGTACTTC | CATSDRLAQETQYF
NA | TRBJ1-5 | NA | TRBV28 | TGTGCCAGCAGTCAATATCAGGTCGCGGGCCAGCCCCAGCATTTT | CASSQYQVAGQPQHF
NA | TRBJ2-4 | TRBD1 | TRBV5-4 | TGTGCCAGCAGCCCTCAACAGGGGGACATTCAGTACTTC | CASSPQQGDIQYF
NA | TRBJ2-5 | TRBD1 | TRBV2 | TGTGCCAGCAGCTTCGACAGGGGGCCCGAGACCCAGTACTTC | CASSFDRGPETQYF
NA | TRBJ1-2 | TRBD1 | TRBV28 | TGTGCCAGCAGTTTATCCGGAACCTACAGGGGTGGCTACACCTTC | CASSLSGTYRGGYTF
NA | TRBJ1-4 | NA | TRBV12-3/TRBV12-4 | TGTGCCAGCAGTCCCTTCGAGTCGGAAAAACTGTTTTTT | CASSPFESEKLFF
NA | TRBJ2-7 | NA | TRBV11-2 | TGTGCCAGCAGCCTGAGTTTCGAGCAGTACTTC | CASSLSFEQYF
NA | TRBJ1-4 | NA | TRBV19 | TGTGCCAGTAGTGCTAGTGAAAAACTGTTTTTT | CASSASEKLFF
NA | TRBJ2-2 | NA | TRBV11-3 | TGTGCCAGCAGCTTAGCCGTGAGGTCTTCGACGAACACCGGGGAGCTGTTTTTT | CASSLAVRSSTNTGELFF
NA | TRBJ2-3 | NA | TRBV30 | TGTGCCTGGAGTGTAGGAGGGACAGATACGCAGTATTTT | CAWSVGGTDTQYF
few | TRBJ2-5 | NA | TRBV11-2 | TGTGCCAGCAGCTTTGACAGCCCAGCGGGGACCCAGTACTTC | CASSFDSPAGTQYF
once | TRBJ1-1 | NA | TRBV5-5 | TGTGCCAGCAGCTTGGCCTATGGGGGGGCCGGTGAAGCTTTCTTT | CASSLAYGGAGEAFF
NA | TRBJ2-2 | NA | TRBV18 | TGTGCCAGCTCACCCCTAGGGGGGGCGAACACCGGGGAGCTGTTTTTT | CASSPLGGANTGELFF
NA | TRBJ1-2 | TRBD1 | TRBV2 | TGTGCCAGCAGTGGCACGACAGGGAAGGGTGGCTACACCTTC | CASSGTTGKGGYTF
NA | TRBJ1-4 | TRBD1 | TRBV2 | TGTGCCAGAAGACAGGGGGCGGATGAAAAACTGTTTTTT | CARRQGADEKLFF
NA | TRBJ2-7 | NA | TRBV29-1 | TGCAGCGTTGCGGGACTGTACGGGGGCGAGCAGTACTTC | CSVAGLYGGEQYF
NA | TRBJ1-2 | NA | TRBV6-5 | TGTGCCAGCAACATCGGGGAGATCTATGGCTACACCTTC | CASNIGEIYGYTF
NA | TRBJ1-2 | TRBD1 | TRBV6-5 | TGTGCCAGCGATGGACAGGGGGCACTGGGTGGCTACACCTTC | CASDGQGALGGYTF
NA | TRBJ2-5 | TRBD1 | TRBV4-1 | TGCGCCAGCAGCCAGGGACAGGGGGCCCAAGAGACCCAGTACTTC | CASSQGQGAQETQYF
once | TRBJ2-1 | NA | TRBV7-9 | TGTGCCAGCAGCCTTCGCAAGAGCTCCTACAATGAGCAGTTCTTC | CASSLRKSSYNEQFF
NA | TRBJ1-3 | TRBD1 | TRBV5-6 | TGTGCCAGCAGCTCTCTCGGGACAGGGTTCGGAAACACCATATATTTT | CASSSLGTGFGNTIYF
NA | TRBJ1-1 | NA | TRBV27 | TGTGCCAGCAGTGGACAGCGGAACACTGAAGCTTTCTTT | CASSGQRNTEAFF
NA | TRBJ2-5 | TRBD1 | TRBV3-1/TRBV3-2 | TGTGCCAGCAGCCCTCAAGTGGGACAGGGCATGCCCGGAACAGAGACCCAGTACTTC | CASSPQVGQGMPGTETQYF
NA | TRBJ1-6 | NA | TRBV25-1 | TGTGCCAGCAGTGAACGAAGAGATACCAATTCACCCCTCCACTTT | CASSERRDTNSPLHF
NA | TRBJ1-3 | NA | TRBV5-1 | TGCGCCAGCAGCTTGAGCGCCAGCTCTGGAAACACCATATATTTT | CASSLSASSGNTIYF
NA | TRBJ2-2 | TRBD2 | TRBV25-1 | TGTGCCAGCAGCTCCAGCGGGGGACTCGGGACCGGGGAGCTGTTTTTT | CASSSSGGLGTGELFF
NA | TRBJ1-3 | TRBD1 | TRBV5-5 | TGTGCCAGCACACTAGGACAGGGGGCGCTAGGCGGAAACACCATATATTTT | CASTLGQGALGGNTIYF
NA | TRBJ2-7 | NA | TRBV2 | TGTGCCAGCAGTTGGACTGGTTCCTCCTACGAGCAGTACTTC | CASSWTGSSYEQYF
NA | TRBJ1-1 | TRBD1 | TRBV10-3 | TGTGCCATCAGTGAAGGGACAGGGTTGGACACTGAAGCTTTCTTT | CAISEGTGLDTEAFF
NA | TRBJ1-3 | NA | TRBV4-1 | TGCGCCAGCAGCTGGGGACATTTCTCTGGAAACACCATATATTTT | CASSWGHFSGNTIYF
NA | TRBJ2-1 | TRBD1 | TRBV4-1 | TGCGCCAGCAGTCGGACAGGGGGTACGTACAATGAGCAGTTCTTC | CASSRTGGTYNEQFF
few | TRBJ1-6 | NA | TRBV28 | TGTGCCAGCAGTCTACAGGGCCGCCTCCACTTT | CASSLQGRLHF